The source of this T cell receptor beta chain is a study of blood T cell repertoires in COVID-19 (dated by TCRdb to about 2020). Study-wide context: Samples covering the acute and convalescent phases of COVID-19 were provided by collaborators in the United States, Italy and Spain. The material from the prospective study consisted of cDNA or gDNA derived from T cells, B-cell-depleted T cells, or PBMCs. Subjects who had been exposed to COVID-19, were actively infected with it, or had recovered from it provided the deeply sampled blood TCRbeta repertoires that made up the dataset. The repertoires were made available in a free public database intended to serve as a resource for research on the immune response to SARS-CoV-2. Samples were obtained from the ongoing ImmuneRACE study (first 160 participants) and from 1,000 to 1,500 subjects provided by 6 global collaborators. A de-identified subject ID, COVID-19 status, age in years and sex were almost always included in the sample metadata. Where HLA class I and class II types were available, the types were taken from metadata supplied by the sample provider, not from assay-based typing.

The collaborating institutions used their own protocols to collect whole blood in K2EDTA tubes. Collaborator samples were shipped for TCRbeta analysis as frozen whole blood, isolated PBMCs, or DNA extracted from either sample type. The research as a whole found: The amount of clinical and demographic metadata varied by source and participant and was provided uncurated.

Reading the germline V gene gives CDR1 SGHRS and CDR2 YFSETQ. V trim: 7 bases; J trim: 1 base; unmatched bases: 12. Including the terminal cysteine and phenylalanine, the CDR3 comprises 17 residues. Here the CDR3 DNA is all that survives: 51 bases in frame from base 1. TCRbeta CDR3 regions were amplified from genomic DNA using the immunoSEQ Assay, a bias-controlled multiplex PCR. On the study's bioinformatics: Within the assay, amplification of reference gene primers was used to estimate how many nucleated cells each sample contained. Sequence reads were collapsed and filtered to measure the absolute abundance of every unique TCRbeta CDR3 rearrangement. For each sample, productive Simpson clonality was calculated as the square root of Simpson's diversity index over productive rearrangements. In its TCRdb copy, this immuneACCESS table keeps in-frame sequences only and misses some clones. Where compared with another copy, unresolved V genes explain less than half of these, and the others have no known cause. V and J calls plus clone size are reproduced from that table; the DNA served to infer D and trimming. For this sample the table gives 100,000 to 120,000 clones, of which roughly 80% were detected only once. The ten largest clones add up to just under 20% of the sample.

As for this clone: Its antigen is still unknown. Base quality data are lacking; no much larger clone is found one base away.

The chain links TRBV5-1 with TRBJ2-2; TRBD1 agrees with 8 junctional bases. The sequenced material came from peripheral blood. The receptor was derived from a woman aged 70 to 79 with acute or convalescent COVID-19. At the DNA level, the sequence is TGCGCCAGCCTTTACTCCCCCGGGACAGGGAACACCGGGGAGCTGTTTTTT. Its protein product is CASLYSPGTGNTGELFF.